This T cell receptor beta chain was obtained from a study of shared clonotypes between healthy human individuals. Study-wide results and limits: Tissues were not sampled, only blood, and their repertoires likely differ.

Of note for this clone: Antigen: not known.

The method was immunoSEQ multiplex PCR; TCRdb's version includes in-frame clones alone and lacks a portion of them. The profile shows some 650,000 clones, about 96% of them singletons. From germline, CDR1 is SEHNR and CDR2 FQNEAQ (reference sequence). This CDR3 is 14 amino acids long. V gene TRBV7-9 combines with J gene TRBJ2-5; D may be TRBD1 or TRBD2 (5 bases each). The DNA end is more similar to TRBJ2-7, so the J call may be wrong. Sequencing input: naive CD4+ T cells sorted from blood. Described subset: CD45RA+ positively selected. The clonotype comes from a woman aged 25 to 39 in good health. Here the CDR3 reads CASSLDTVRDEQYF. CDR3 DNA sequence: TGTGCCAGCAGCTTGGACACGGTGCGGGACGAGCAGTACTTC.